This T cell receptor beta chain was profiled in a study of control samples from healthy donors and cancer patients (dated by TCRdb to about 2020). From the cysteine up to the phenylalanine, the CDR3 has a length of 18 residues. Only the CDR3 DNA is retained, 54 bases long and in frame from the first base. CDR1 SGHDT and CDR2 YYEEEE are derived from the germline V gene. The junction carries 24 bases between V and J, which are trimmed by 0 bases and 5 bases respectively. The library was prepared using the immunoSEQ multiplex PCR assay. The table comes from immuneACCESS by way of TCRdb, which keeps in-frame sequences with V and J called. Part of the clones is missing from these tables; in studies checked, under half for an unresolved V gene and the rest for unknown reasons. The sample includes fewer than 85,000 clones, with approximately 92% observed a single time. The ten biggest clones cover approximately 5.8% of the sample.

On this clone itself: The antigen this receptor binds is unknown. Base qualities are not recorded, but no much larger clone differs from it by a single base.

The clonotype comes from a woman between 55 and 75 years old in good health. The sequenced material came from blood. The rearranged segments are TRBV5-6 and TRBJ2-7, with TRBD1 tentatively as D gene (5 bases match). Read as DNA, the sequence is TGTGCCAGCAGCTTGGGTGATCTAATTGAGTCAGGGATCCACGAGCAGTACTTC. Protein translation: CASSLGDLIESGIHEQYF.